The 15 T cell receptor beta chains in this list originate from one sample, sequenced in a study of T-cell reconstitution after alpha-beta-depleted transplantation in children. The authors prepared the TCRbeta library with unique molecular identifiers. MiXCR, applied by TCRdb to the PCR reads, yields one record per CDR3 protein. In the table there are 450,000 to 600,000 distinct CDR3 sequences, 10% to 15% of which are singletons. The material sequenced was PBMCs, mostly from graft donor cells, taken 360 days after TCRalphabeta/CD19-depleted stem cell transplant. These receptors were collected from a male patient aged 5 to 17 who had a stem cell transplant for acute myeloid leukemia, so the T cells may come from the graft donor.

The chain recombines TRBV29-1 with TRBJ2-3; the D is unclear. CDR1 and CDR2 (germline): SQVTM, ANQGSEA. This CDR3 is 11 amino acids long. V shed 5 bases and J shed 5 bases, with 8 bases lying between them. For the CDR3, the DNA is TGCAGCGTTTTTAGGATAGATACGCAGTATTTT. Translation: CSVFRIDTQYF.

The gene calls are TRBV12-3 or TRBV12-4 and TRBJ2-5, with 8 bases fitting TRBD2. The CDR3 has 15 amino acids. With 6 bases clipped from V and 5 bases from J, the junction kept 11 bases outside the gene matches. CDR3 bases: TGTGCCAGCAGCCCCGACTCCCAGCGGGGGGAGACCCAGTACTTC. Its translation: CASSPDSQRGETQYF.

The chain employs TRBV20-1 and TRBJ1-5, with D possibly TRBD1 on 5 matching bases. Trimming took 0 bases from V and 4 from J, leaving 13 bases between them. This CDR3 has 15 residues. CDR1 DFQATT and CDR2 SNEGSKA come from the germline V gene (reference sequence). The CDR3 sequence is CSARDRDRSNQPQHF. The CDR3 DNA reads TGCAGTGCTAGAGACCGCGACAGATCAAATCAGCCCCAGCATTTT.

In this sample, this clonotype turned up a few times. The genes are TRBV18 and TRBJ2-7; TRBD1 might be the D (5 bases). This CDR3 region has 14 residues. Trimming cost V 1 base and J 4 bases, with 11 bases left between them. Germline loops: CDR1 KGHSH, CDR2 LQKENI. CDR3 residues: CASSPRLGDYEQYF. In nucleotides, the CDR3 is TGTGCCAGCTCACCACGTCTAGGGGATTACGAGCAGTACTTC.

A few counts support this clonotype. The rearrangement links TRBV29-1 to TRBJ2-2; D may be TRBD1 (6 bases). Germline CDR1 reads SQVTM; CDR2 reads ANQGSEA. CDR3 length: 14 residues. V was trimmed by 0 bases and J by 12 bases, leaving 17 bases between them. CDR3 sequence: CSVEDRDRKGKLFF. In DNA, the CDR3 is TGCAGCGTTGAAGATCGAGACAGGAAAGGGAAGCTGTTTTTT.

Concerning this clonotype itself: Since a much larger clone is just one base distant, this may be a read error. CDR3 protein: CASSQGGVTRSRIF. The DNA for the CDR3 is TGCGCCAGCAGCCAAGGGGGCGTCACTAGAAGTCGCATCTTC. This rearrangement joins TRBV4-3 to TRBJ2-1; D could derive from TRBD1 or TRBD2 (5 bases each). This CDR3 is 14 amino acids long. From germline, CDR1 is LGHNA and CDR2 YSLEER.

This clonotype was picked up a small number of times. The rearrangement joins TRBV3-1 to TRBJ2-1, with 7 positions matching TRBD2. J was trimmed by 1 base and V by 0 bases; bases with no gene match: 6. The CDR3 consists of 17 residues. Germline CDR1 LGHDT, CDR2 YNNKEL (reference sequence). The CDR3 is CASSQDMAAGSYNEQFF. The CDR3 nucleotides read TGTGCCAGCAGCCAAGACATGGCAGCGGGATCCTACAATGAGCAGTTCTTC.

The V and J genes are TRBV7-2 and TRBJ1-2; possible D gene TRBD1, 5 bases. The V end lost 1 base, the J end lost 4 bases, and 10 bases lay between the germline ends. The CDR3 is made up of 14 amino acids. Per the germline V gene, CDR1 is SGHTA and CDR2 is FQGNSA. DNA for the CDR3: TGTGCCAGCAGCTTAGGGGGGACGGGCTATGGCTACACCTTC. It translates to CASSLGGTGYGYTF.

CDR3 protein: CASSLFGGGGTDTQYF. CDR3 nucleotides: TGTGCCAGCAGCTTATTTGGCGGGGGGGGCACAGATACGCAGTATTTT. The V and J genes are TRBV7-6 and TRBJ2-3; 9 nucleotides line up with TRBD2. The V and J ends lost 2 bases and 1 base, in that order; junction bases with no gene match: 4. There are 16 residues in the CDR3. Germline values: CDR1 SGHVS, CDR2 FNYEAQ.

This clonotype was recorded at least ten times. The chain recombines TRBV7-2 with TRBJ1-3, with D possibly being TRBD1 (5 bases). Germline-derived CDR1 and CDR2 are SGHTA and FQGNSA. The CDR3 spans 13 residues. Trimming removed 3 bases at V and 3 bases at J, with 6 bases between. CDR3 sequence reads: CASSFRVGNTIYF. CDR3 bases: TGTGCCAGCAGCTTCAGGGTTGGAAACACCATATATTTT.

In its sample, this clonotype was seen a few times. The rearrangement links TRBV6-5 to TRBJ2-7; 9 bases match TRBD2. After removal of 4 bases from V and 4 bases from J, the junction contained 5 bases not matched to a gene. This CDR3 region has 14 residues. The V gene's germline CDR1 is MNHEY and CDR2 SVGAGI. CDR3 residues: CASSLGLAEYEQYF. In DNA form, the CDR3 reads TGTGCCAGCAGTTTGGGACTAGCTGAGTACGAGCAGTACTTC.

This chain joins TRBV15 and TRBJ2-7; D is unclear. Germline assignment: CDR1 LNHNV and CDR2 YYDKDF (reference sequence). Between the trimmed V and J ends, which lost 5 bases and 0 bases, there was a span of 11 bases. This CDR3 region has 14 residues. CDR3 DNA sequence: TGTGCCACCAGCGGGCCCGCTAGCTCCTACGAGCAGTACTTC. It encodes CATSGPASSYEQYF.

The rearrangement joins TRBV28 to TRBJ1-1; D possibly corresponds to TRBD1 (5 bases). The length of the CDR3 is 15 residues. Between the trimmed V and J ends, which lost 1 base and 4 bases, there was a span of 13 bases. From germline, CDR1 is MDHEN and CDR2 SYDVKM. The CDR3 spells CASSLFGEGTTEAFF. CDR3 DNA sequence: TGTGCCAGCAGTTTATTTGGGGAAGGGACCACTGAAGCTTTCTTT. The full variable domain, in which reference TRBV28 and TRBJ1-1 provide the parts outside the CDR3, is DVKVTQSSRYLVKRTGEKVFLECVQDMDHENMFWYRQDPGLGLRLIYFSYDVKMKEKGDIPEGYSVSREKKERFSLILESASTNQTSMYLCASSLFGEGTTEAFFGQGTRLTVV.

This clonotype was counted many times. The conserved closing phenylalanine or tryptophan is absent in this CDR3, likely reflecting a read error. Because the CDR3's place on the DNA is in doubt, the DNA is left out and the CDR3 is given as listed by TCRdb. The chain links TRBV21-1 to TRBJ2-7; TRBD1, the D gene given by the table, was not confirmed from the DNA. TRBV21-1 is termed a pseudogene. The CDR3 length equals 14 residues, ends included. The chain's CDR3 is CASSKDRDRAVGVG.

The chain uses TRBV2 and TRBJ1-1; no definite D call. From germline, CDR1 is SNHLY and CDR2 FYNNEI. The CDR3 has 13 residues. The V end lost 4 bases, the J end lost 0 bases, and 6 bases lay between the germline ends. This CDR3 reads CASSVGLNTEAFF. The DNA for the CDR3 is TGTGCCAGCAGTGTAGGCTTGAACACTGAAGCTTTCTTT.